The entry below gives a single T cell receptor (beta chain) sequence along with its context. This sample stems from a study of blood T cell repertoires in COVID-19. Study summary: T cells, B-cell-depleted T cells, or PBMCs provided the cDNA or gDNA that served as material.

Repertoires were generated with immunoSEQ multiplex PCR, while TCRdb's copy carries only in-frame clones and drops some. The sample consists of around 150,000 clones, 80% to 90% of them appearing once. This CDR3 contains 14 residues. Germline V gives CDR1 MRHNA, CDR2 SNTAGT. The V gene end was trimmed by 4 bases and the J gene end by 8 bases; junction bases not matched to a gene: 9. Recruited during active infection, patients (from Seattle) were subsequently followed longitudinally. Specimen: peripheral blood. This TCR was sampled from an older woman with COVID-19, enrolled during active disease. This sequence joins TRBV6-4 and TRBJ1-2; 8 bases fit TRBD1. The CDR3 sequence is CASSATQGAGGYTF. In nucleotides, the CDR3 is TGTGCCAGCAGTGCAACCCAGGGGGCAGGCGGCTACACCTTC.